A single sample is the source of the 21 T cell receptor beta chains below, sequenced in a study of cytomegalovirus exposure and HLA in healthy donors. This PCR relied on a set of 60 Vbeta primers and 13 Jbeta primers. Using immunoSEQ multiplex PCR, the repertoire was profiled, and TCRdb retains in-frame clones only, with some absent. The sample lists about 100,000 clones, 55% to 75% occurring once. Source material: PBMCs. The receptors were gathered from a man aged 25 to 45 in good health and CMV-seropositive.

The chain joins TRBV6-1 to TRBJ2-7; 7 positions agree with TRBD2. This CDR3 comprises 15 residues. Germline CDR1 and CDR2: MNHNS and SASEGT. The ends lost 2 bases at V and 0 bases at J; junction bases unmatched: 4. The CDR3 DNA is TGTGCCAGCAGTGAATTAGGCGGGAGCTCCTACGAGCAGTACTTC. This encodes CASSELGGSSYEQYF.

The CDR3, as DNA: TGCGCCAGCGGGGAGCGGGGGGGCAGAGATACGCAGTATTTT. Protein product: CASGERGGRDTQYF. V gene TRBV5-1 combines with J gene TRBJ2-3; TRBD2 matches 10 bases. The CDR3 spans 14 residues. In germline, CDR1 is SGHRS, CDR2 YFSETQ. Trimming removed 7 bases from V and 5 bases from J; junction bases left unmatched: 7.

V and J are TRBV4-1 and TRBJ2-2; 10 bases agree with TRBD2. Germline-derived CDR1 and CDR2 are MGHRA and YSYEKL. The CDR3 covers 16 residues. V lost 7 bases and J lost 5; bases outside the gene matches: 10. CDR3 residues: CASTRSVAGGTGELFF. CDR3 sequence (DNA): TGCGCCAGCACCCGTAGTGTAGCGGGGGGTACCGGGGAGCTGTTTTTT.

This clone has only a few counts. This sequence joins TRBV4-1 and TRBJ1-2; D unresolved. This CDR3 contains 15 residues. CDR1 MGHRA and CDR2 YSYEKL come from the germline V gene. Between the trimmed V and J ends, which lost 1 base and 4 bases, there was a span of 13 bases. The CDR3 here is CASSQGPSMSYGYTF. CDR3 DNA sequence: TGCGCCAGCAGCCAAGGTCCCTCGATGAGCTATGGCTACACCTTC.

This rearrangement joins TRBV10-1 to TRBJ1-2, with D tentatively TRBD1 (5 bases). Trimming took 2 bases from V and 8 from J, leaving 21 bases between them. Germline CDR1 is WNHNN and CDR2 is SYGVQD (reference sequence). CDR3 length equals 16 residues. The CDR3 region has the DNA TGCGCCAGCAGTGAGAGATTGGGGCAAGGGTTGAGGGGCTACACCTTC. It specifies CASSERLGQGLRGYTF.

This sequence joins TRBV19 and TRBJ2-2; D is unclear. CDR3 length: 12 residues. V gave up 0 bases and J gave up 7 bases, with 3 bases separating them. Looked up from germline, CDR1 is LNHDA and CDR2 is SQIVND (reference sequence). As DNA, the CDR3 is TGTGCCAGTAGTATAGATCACGGGGAGCTGTTTTTT. Protein: CASSIDHGELFF. Drawing the rest from reference TRBV19 and TRBJ2-2, the complete variable domain is DGGITQSPKYLFRKEGQNVTLSCEQNLNHDAMYWYRQDPGQGLRLIYYSQIVNDFQKGDIAEGYSVSREKKESFPLTVTSAQKNPTAFYLCASSIDHGELFFGEGSRLTVL.

V gene TRBV5-4 combines with J gene TRBJ2-4; the match to TRBD2 covers 12 bases. Germline V lookup: CDR1 SGHNT, CDR2 YYREEE (reference sequence). Unmatched junction bases numbered 5, after V lost 4 bases and J lost 0 bases. The CDR3 runs 17 residues. This CDR3 is CASSPGLAGLAKNIQYF. CDR3 nucleotides: TGTGCCAGCAGCCCCGGACTAGCGGGGCTAGCCAAAAACATTCAGTACTTC.

In its sample, this clone was seen a few times. J is TRBJ2-4 and V is TRBV4-1, with D perhaps TRBD1 (6 bases). The CDR3 spans 16 residues. CDR1 is MGHRA, CDR2 YSYEKL, per germline. V lost 8 bases and J 0 bases, leaving 17 bases between the germline ends. CDR3 bases: TGCGCCAGCTCCCTCAGGGGCACCCTAGCCAAAAACATTCAGTACTTC. Protein sequence: CASSLRGTLAKNIQYF.

The genes are TRBV19 and TRBJ2-5; 7 bases match TRBD1. V trimming: 5 bases; J trimming: 5 bases; junction bases outside the gene matches: 11. This CDR3 is built from 15 residues. Germline CDR1 and CDR2: LNHDA and SQIVND (reference sequence). The CDR3 nucleotides are TGTGCCAGTAGTCCTTCTGACAGGGTAGTGGAGACCCAGTACTTC. This gives the protein CASSPSDRVVETQYF.

The CDR3 DNA reads TGTGCCAGTAGTACGGACAGAAATCAGCCCCAGCATTTT. The encoded protein is CASSTDRNQPQHF. This chain joins TRBV19 and TRBJ1-5, with a weak D call TRBD1 (6 bases). Per germline, CDR1 LNHDA and CDR2 SQIVND (reference sequence). V lost 4 bases, J lost 4 bases, and 8 bases lay in between. The CDR3 sequence is 13 residues long.

V and J are TRBV2 and TRBJ2-5; the D gene is possibly TRBD2 (5 bases). In germline, CDR1 is SNHLY, CDR2 FYNNEI. The CDR3 consists of 14 residues. Between the trimmed V and J ends, which lost 3 bases and 5 bases, there was a span of 13 bases. CDR3 DNA sequence: TGTGCCAGCAGTGACCAAGGGCCGGGGGAGACCCAGTACTTC. Translated, it gives CASSDQGPGETQYF.

The chain joins TRBV2 to TRBJ2-2; weak D call: TRBD1 (5 bases). The germline gives CDR1 SNHLY, CDR2 FYNNEI. The V end was cut by 6 bases, the J end by 4 bases, with 9 bases between. The CDR3 runs to 13 residues. DNA of the CDR3: TGTGCCAGCAGCTTACAGGTCACCGGGGAGCTGTTTTTT. It yields the protein CASSLQVTGELFF.

A few counts support this clone. The chain carries TRBV27 and TRBJ2-7; 7 bases are a match to TRBD1. Germline-derived CDR1 and CDR2 are MNHEY and SMNVEV (reference sequence). The CDR3 spans 15 residues. The V gene end was trimmed by 4 bases and the J gene end by 3 bases; junction bases not matched to a gene: 9. The DNA for the CDR3 is TGTGCCAGCAGTTCACCGGGACAGCGAAACTACGAGCAGTACTTC. Its protein product is CASSSPGQRNYEQYF.

This chain joins TRBV19 and TRBJ2-5; tentatively, D is TRBD1 (7 bases). This CDR3 has 14 residues. V shed 3 bases and J shed 5 bases, with 13 bases lying between them. Germline lookup yields CDR1 LNHDA and CDR2 SQIVND (reference sequence). The CDR3 DNA follows: TGTGCCAGTAGTATCCAGGGGGGAACTGAGACCCAGTACTTC. Protein: CASSIQGGTETQYF.

The chain employs TRBV5-8 and TRBJ2-5, with 14 bases fitting TRBD2. Near its end, the DNA agrees better with TRBJ2-7, so the J call may be wrong. This CDR3 is 17 amino acids long. Germline CDR1 and CDR2: SGHTS and YDEGEE. The CDR3 region is CASSFGLAGGISYEQYF. CDR3 bases: TGTGCCAGCAGCTTTGGACTAGCGGGGGGCATCTCCTACGAGCAGTACTTC.

The J gene is TRBJ2-7, the V gene TRBV12-5, with 7 bases that match TRBD2. J lost 6 bases, V lost 6 bases, and 20 bases had no gene match. This CDR3 is 17 amino acids long. Germline-derived CDR1 and CDR2 are LGHNT and FRNRAP. The CDR3, as DNA: TGTGCTAGTGGCCCCAGGACGGGGGGTGCCACCCCCTGCGAGCAGTACTTC. This translates into CASGPRTGGATPCEQYF.

V gene TRBV7-2 combines with J gene TRBJ1-5; D possibly corresponds to TRBD1 (6 bases). Trimming removed 7 bases at V and 1 base at J, with 11 bases between. The CDR3 has 14 residues. Germline V gives CDR1 SGHTA, CDR2 FQGNSA. CDR3 residues: CASNLTGSNQPQHF. CDR3 sequence (DNA): TGTGCCAGCAACCTGACAGGAAGCAATCAGCCCCAGCATTTT.

This chain uses TRBV6-6 with TRBJ2-2; D unresolved. V dropped 7 bases and J dropped 2 bases, with 14 bases sitting between them. Germline CDR1 and CDR2: MNHNY and SVGAGI (reference sequence). CDR3 size: 15 residues. The CDR3 DNA reads TGTGCCAGCAAAAAGAGAACTTTTAACACCGGGGAGCTGTTTTTT. Encoded protein: CASKKRTFNTGELFF.

This clone has more than one count but fewer than ten. J is TRBJ1-6 and V is TRBV27; 7 bases agree with TRBD1. The V and J ends lost 1 base and 6 bases, in that order; junction bases with no gene match: 9. The CDR3 sequence is 17 residues long. CDR1 is MNHEY, CDR2 SMNVEV, per germline (reference sequence). DNA for the CDR3: TGTGCCAGCAGTTTATACGGACAGTCAGGGGGTAATTCACCCCTCCACTTT. Protein sequence: CASSLYGQSGGNSPLHF.

This clone showed up just a few times. The V and J genes are TRBV19 and TRBJ1-5; possible D gene TRBD1, 6 bases. V gave up 8 bases and J gave up 3 bases, with 11 bases separating them. CDR1 is LNHDA, CDR2 SQIVND, per germline (reference sequence). CDR3 length equals 13 residues. For the CDR3, the DNA is TGTGCCAGTGGCAGGGGATTCAATCAGCCCCAGCATTTT. Protein product: CASGRGFNQPQHF.

V and J are TRBV27 and TRBJ1-1, with D maybe TRBD1 (6 bases). The CDR3 spans 14 residues. V lost 3 bases and J 0 bases, leaving 8 bases between the germline ends. The V gene's germline CDR1 is MNHEY and CDR2 SMNVEV (reference sequence). CDR3 DNA sequence: TGTGCCAGCAGTTTGGGGGCCATGAACACTGAAGCTTTCTTT. Its translation is CASSLGAMNTEAFF.